The rows below give T cell receptor beta chains drawn from one sample of a study of shared clonotypes between healthy human individuals. Clones were sequenced by immunoSEQ multiplex PCR, and TCRdb holds only the in-frame ones, with some missing. This table has some 2,500,000 clones, 92% appearing once. The sample consisted of naive CD4+ T cells from PBMCs. The receptors were gathered from a man younger than 35 in good health. Some clones in this sample may be carry-over from other donors' samples. Both conserved end residues are part of each CDR3. The D gene is left open where the match is weak. Not all rows give a size; the values are once, few, many and, for expanded clones, a class.

j_call d_call v_call clone_size cdr3_nt cdr3_aa
TRBJ2-3 . TRBV4-2 . TGTGCCAGCAGCCAAATAGCTCTTAGCACAGATACGCAGTATTTT CASSQIALSTDTQYF
TRBJ2-1 TRBD1 TRBV7-9 . TGTGCCAGCAGCTTTTTGTGGACAGGGGGGCATGAGCAGTTCTTC CASSFLWTGGHEQFF
TRBJ1-2 TRBD1 TRBV5-6 . TGTGCCAGCAGCCCTGACAGGGGGAACTATGGCTACACCTTC CASSPDRGNYGYTF
TRBJ2-5 . TRBV7-3 . TGTGCCAGCAGCTTAACCATGGGCGAAGAGACCCAGTACTTC CASSLTMGEETQYF
TRBJ2-7 . TRBV2 . TGTGCCAGCAGGACCAGGGCTTACGAGCAGTACTTC CASRTRAYEQYF
TRBJ2-7 TRBD1 TRBV28 . TGTGCCAGCAGTTTGGGAGGACAGGGATCCTACGAGCAGTACTTC CASSLGGQGSYEQYF
TRBJ2-7 . TRBV5-4 . TGTGCCAGCAGCTTGTCGGCTAGCGCATCCTACGAGCAGTACTTC CASSLSASASYEQYF
TRBJ2-1 . TRBV7-9 . TGTGCCAGCAGCTTAAGACCGTCGCAGCAGTTCTTC CASSLRPSQQFF
TRBJ2-3 . TRBV28 . TGTGCCAGCAGTTCGACGACAGATACGCAGTATTTT CASSSTTDTQYF
TRBJ2-7 . TRBV29-1 . TGCAGCGCCCGACTGCGTCAGGGGACCTACGAGCAGTACTTC CSARLRQGTYEQYF
TRBJ1-3 . TRBV19 . TGTGCCAGTAGTCCTTCTGGAAACACCATATATTTT CASSPSGNTIYF
TRBJ2-7 . TRBV11-2 . TGTGCCAGCACCGCGGCCCGGACTAAAAGCTCCTACGAGCAGTACTTC CASTAARTKSSYEQYF
TRBJ2-2 TRBD2 TRBV5-1 . TGCGCCAGCAGCTTAGCCAGCCTAGCGGACTTTACCGGGGAGCTGTTTTTT CASSLASLADFTGELFF
TRBJ1-1 . TRBV7-3 . TGTGCCAGCAGCGCGTCGCCGGGGAACACTGAAGCTTTCTTT CASSASPGNTEAFF
TRBJ2-1 . TRBV5-1 . TGCGCCAGCAGCCAGCCGACAGGTCCCAATGAGCAGTTCTTC CASSQPTGPNEQFF
TRBJ2-5 . TRBV2 . TGTGCCAGCAGTGGAGGTGGTGGGGAGACCCAGTACTTC CASSGGGGETQYF
TRBJ1-1 TRBD1 TRBV7-9 . TGTGCCAGCAGCCCGCCAAGAGGGGGCAGAACTGAAGCTTTCTTT CASSPPRGGRTEAFF
TRBJ1-1 . TRBV7-9 . TGTGCCAGCAGCCTTCTAGGCCCAAACACTGAAGCTTTCTTT CASSLLGPNTEAFF
TRBJ1-2 . TRBV28 . TGTGCCAGCAGTTTAGCTCGAGCGGGAACATTCTATGGCTACACCTTC CASSLARAGTFYGYTF
TRBJ1-1 . TRBV5-1 . TGCGCCAGCAGCCCTGGGGCAGGTCGGAACACTGAAGCTTTCTTT CASSPGAGRNTEAFF
TRBJ2-7 TRBD1 TRBV7-3 once TGTGCCAGCAGCTATGGGACAGCTTACGAGCAGTACTTC CASSYGTAYEQYF
TRBJ1-4 . TRBV28 . TGTGCCAGCAGTTTTGTAACAAATGAAAAACTGTTTTTT CASSFVTNEKLFF
TRBJ1-4 . TRBV7-9 . TGTGCCAGCAGCTCCCCCCCGGCGGGGGCGCATGAAAAACTGTTTTTT CASSSPPAGAHEKLFF
TRBJ2-7 TRBD2 TRBV6-5 . TGTGCCAGCAGCTTCCTAGCGGGGCGGTCCTACGAGCAGTACTTC CASSFLAGRSYEQYF
TRBJ2-1 . TRBV5-1 . TGCGCCAGCAGCACCGGGACCAACAGTGAGCAGTTCTTC CASSTGTNSEQFF